One sample yielded the 18 T cell receptor beta chains listed below, sequenced in a study of blood T cell repertoires in COVID-19. Sequenced by immunoSEQ multiplex PCR; TCRdb stores in-frame clones only, minus some. The repertoire holds about 89,000 clones, with roughly 79% as singletons. Sequenced: peripheral blood. These receptors came from a man aged 70-80 years with acute or convalescent COVID-19.

This chain connects TRBV5-4 to TRBJ2-1; D might be TRBD1 (5 bases). CDR1 and CDR2 (germline): SGHNT, YYREEE (reference sequence). The CDR3 spans 15 residues. The germline V and J ends were trimmed by 0 bases and 8 bases, with 15 bases remaining between them. CDR3: CASSLVARQGDEQFF. DNA for the CDR3: TGTGCCAGCAGCTTGGTCGCGAGGCAGGGCGATGAGCAGTTCTTC.

J is TRBJ1-2 and V is TRBV2; TRBD1 matches 7 bases. The J segment lost 6 bases and the V segment lost 6 bases, leaving 13 bases of the junction unmatched. CDR3 length: 15 amino acids. Germline-derived CDR1 and CDR2 are SNHLY and FYNNEI. The CDR3 loop is CASRMRGQSLHGYTF. The CDR3 nucleotides read TGTGCCAGCAGGATGAGGGGACAGTCTCTCCATGGCTACACCTTC.

The rearrangement uses TRBV9 and TRBJ2-2, with a weak D call TRBD2 (5 bases). Per germline, CDR1 SGDLS and CDR2 YYNGEE. V lost 5 bases to trimming and J lost 1 base, with 12 bases between them. The CDR3 loop spans 15 amino acids. The DNA of the CDR3 is TGTGCCAGCAGAAGCACGGGATTGAACACCGGGGAGCTGTTTTTT. This codes for CASRSTGLNTGELFF. The full variable domain, completed using reference TRBV9 and TRBJ2-2, is DSGVTQTPKHLITATGQRVTLRCSPRSGDLSVYWYQQSLDQGLQFLIQYYNGEERAKGNILERFSAQQFPDLHSELNLSSLELGDSALYFCASRSTGLNTGELFFGEGSRLTVL.

This chain joins TRBV11-1 and TRBJ1-1; 9 nucleotides line up with TRBD1. V lost 5 bases and J lost 4; bases outside the gene matches: 8. The germline gives CDR1 SGHAT, CDR2 FQDESV (reference sequence). This CDR3 has 15 amino acids. This chain's CDR3 is CASSHGGDRATEAFF. In nucleotides, the CDR3 is TGTGCCAGCAGCCATGGGGGGGACAGGGCCACTGAAGCTTTCTTT.

This clone was recorded once. The chain uses TRBV10-3 and TRBJ1-2; D not resolved. The length of the CDR3 is 15 residues. V was cut by 3 bases and J by 3 bases, with 14 bases left in between. Germline V gene data show CDR1 as ENHRY and CDR2 as SYGVKD. The CDR3 reads CAISDHSRTHYGYTF. The CDR3 DNA sequence: TGTGCCATCAGTGACCATTCTAGGACTCACTATGGCTACACCTTC.

The V call is TRBV7-3, the J call TRBJ2-1; D may be TRBD1 (5 bases). Germline lookup yields CDR1 SGHTA and CDR2 FQGTGA. V was cut by 2 bases and J by 0 bases, with 8 bases left in between. The CDR3 runs 15 residues. The CDR3 region is CASSLQGTSYNEQFF. Written as DNA, the CDR3 is TGTGCCAGCAGCTTACAGGGAACCTCCTACAATGAGCAGTTCTTC.

The gene calls are TRBV7-9 and TRBJ2-2; TRBD1 aligns across 7 bases. J gave up 2 bases and V 6 bases, and 12 bases lay outside the gene matches. In germline, CDR1 is SEHNR, CDR2 FQNEAQ (reference sequence). This CDR3 contains 17 residues. The chain's CDR3 is CASSSIDRVGNTGELFF. The CDR3 DNA is TGTGCCAGCAGTTCAATTGACAGGGTAGGAAACACCGGGGAGCTGTTTTTT.

The CDR3 bases are TGCGCCAGCAGCCCCCAGGGACTAGCGAAAATGAATGAGCAGTTCTTC. Translation gives CASSPQGLAKMNEQFF. This rearrangement joins TRBV5-1 to TRBJ2-1; 10 nucleotides line up with TRBD2. V dropped 4 bases and J dropped 7; count of bases not matched to a gene: 11. CDR3 length: 16 residues. CDR1 and CDR2 (germline): SGHRS, YFSETQ.

A few counts support this clone. The chain couples TRBV5-1 to TRBJ2-5; D may be TRBD1 (6 bases). The germline gives CDR1 SGHRS, CDR2 YFSETQ. This CDR3 region has 14 residues. The V and J ends lost 3 bases and 5 bases respectively, with 14 bases between them. The DNA for the CDR3 is TGCGCCAGCAGCTCACAGGGTTCGGAGGAGACCCAGTACTTC. Its translation is CASSSQGSEETQYF.

V is TRBV28 and J is TRBJ2-3; 8 positions agree with TRBD1. There are 15 residues in the CDR3. Germline V CDR1 and CDR2: MDHEN, SYDVKM. The J segment lost 1 base and the V segment lost 7 bases, leaving 7 bases of the junction unmatched. CDR3 DNA sequence: TGTGCCAGCACCGGTCCGGGACAGGGCACAGATACGCAGTATTTT. Translated: CASTGPGQGTDTQYF. The full variable domain, in which reference TRBV28 and TRBJ2-3 provide the parts outside the CDR3, is DVKVTQSSRYLVKRTGEKVFLECVQDMDHENMFWYRQDPGLGLRLIYFSYDVKMKEKGDIPEGYSVSREKKERFSLILESASTNQTSMYLCASTGPGQGTDTQYFGPGTRLTVL.

The rearrangement uses TRBV18 and TRBJ1-5; 8 positions match TRBD1. V trimming: 5 bases; J trimming: 7 bases; junction bases outside the gene matches: 4. The CDR3 has 13 amino acids. The germline CDR1 and CDR2 sequences are KGHSH and LQKENI. The CDR3 nucleotides are TGTGCCAGCTCAGGACAGGGAGACCAGCCCCAGCATTTT. It translates to CASSGQGDQPQHF.

This sequence joins TRBV2 and TRBJ1-5, with TRBD1 as a possible D gene (5 bases). The CDR3 extends over 14 amino acids. V lost 4 bases, J lost 3 bases, and 10 bases lay in between. Germline CDR1 is SNHLY and CDR2 is FYNNEI. CDR3 DNA sequence: TGTGCCAGCAGTGTTCGACAGTACAATCAGCCCCAGCATTTT. Amino acids: CASSVRQYNQPQHF.

This chain joins TRBV11-2 and TRBJ1-6; unclear D gene. The germline V gene has CDR1 SGHAT and CDR2 FQNNGV. The CDR3 loop spans 15 amino acids. The V end was cut by 1 base, the J end by 7 bases, with 11 bases between. CDR3 protein: CASSLVWWRNSPLHF. Written as DNA, the CDR3 is TGTGCCAGCAGCTTAGTGTGGTGGAGGAATTCACCCCTCCACTTT.

J is TRBJ1-4 and V is TRBV3-1 (or the pseudogene TRBV3-2); no firm D call. Deletions cut 4 bases from V and 8 bases from J, with 14 bases between. The germline gives CDR1 LGHDT, CDR2 YNNKEL (reference sequence). This CDR3 spans 14 amino acids. The CDR3 here is CASSLLGTGEKLFF. The DNA for the CDR3 is TGTGCCAGCAGCCTATTGGGAACGGGGGAAAAACTGTTTTTT.

The chain uses TRBV7-9 and TRBJ1-5; 8 bases map to TRBD1. Germline loops: CDR1 SEHNR, CDR2 FQNEAQ (reference sequence). The V segment lost 6 bases and the J segment 3 bases; nucleotides outside the gene matches: 7. The CDR3 covers 15 residues. The CDR3 loop reads CASRPTGDPNQPQHF. CDR3 sequence (DNA): TGTGCCAGCAGGCCGACAGGGGACCCCAATCAGCCCCAGCATTTT.

This clone has a single count. The chain has TRBV24-1 and TRBJ2-3; TRBD2 matches at 8 bases. Germline trimming cut 4 bases from V and 6 bases from J; bases unmatched to any gene: 8. The CDR3 length is 15 residues. The germline V gene encodes CDR1 KGHDR and CDR2 SFDVKD. CDR3 loop: CATSDPGGVSDTQYF. The CDR3 nucleotides read TGTGCCACCAGTGACCCCGGGGGGGTGTCGGATACGCAGTATTTT.

J is TRBJ1-2 and V is TRBV7-9; 7 nucleotides align to TRBD1. Trimming removed 6 bases from V and 4 bases from J; junction bases left unmatched: 11. The germline gives CDR1 SEHNR, CDR2 FQNEAQ (reference sequence). This CDR3 has 15 residues. The CDR3 DNA is TGTGCCAGCAGGGGAGACCCGCGACAGGGCTATGGCTACACCTTC. Its translation is CASRGDPRQGYGYTF.

This chain uses TRBV6-5 with TRBJ1-2, with 9 nucleotides matching TRBD1. Unmatched junction bases numbered 4, after V lost 4 bases and J lost 4 bases. From germline, CDR1 is MNHEY and CDR2 SVGAGI. This CDR3 region has 14 residues. Here the CDR3 reads CASSLQGAGYGYTF. DNA for the CDR3: TGTGCCAGCAGTTTACAGGGGGCAGGCTATGGCTACACCTTC.